This T cell receptor (beta chain) was sequenced for a study of control samples from healthy donors and cancer patients. CDR3 length equals 15 residues. Trimming left V 5 bases short and J 2 bases short, with 14 bases between. Per the germline V gene, CDR1 is MNHEY and CDR2 is SVGEGT. Clones were sequenced by immunoSEQ multiplex PCR, and TCRdb holds only the in-frame ones, with some missing. The sample includes about 130,000 clones, 75% to 95% of them seen just once. The sequence was obtained from a man aged 18 to 30 in good health. The rearrangement links TRBV6-2 or TRBV6-3 to TRBJ2-3, with D perhaps matching TRBD2 (6 bases). Sample: blood. The CDR3 region is CASSPGSSVTDTQYF. CDR3 nucleotides: TGTGCCAGCAGTCCCGGGAGTTCTGTCACAGATACGCAGTATTTT.